One sample yielded the 17 T cell receptor beta chains listed below, sequenced in a study of cytomegalovirus exposure and HLA in healthy donors. The PCR ran on 60 Vbeta and 13 Jbeta primers. TCRdb's table, derived via immunoSEQ multiplex PCR, lists solely in-frame clones and lacks some. Of over 150,000 clones listed, under 80% are singletons. Material: PBMCs. The source of these receptors is a man younger than 45 in good health and CMV-seropositive.

This sequence joins TRBV28 and TRBJ1-5; 7 nucleotides line up with TRBD1. The CDR3 length is 12 residues. Germline lookup yields CDR1 MDHEN and CDR2 SYDVKM. Losses at the gene ends were 10 bases for V and 7 bases for J; bases not matched to a gene: 7. CDR3 loop: CATHDRAQPQHF. CDR3 in DNA: TGTGCCACACACGACAGGGCCCAGCCCCAGCATTTT.

The chain joins TRBV4-2 to TRBJ2-5, with 12 bases matching TRBD2. From germline, CDR1 is LGHNA and CDR2 YNFKEQ. This CDR3 has 17 amino acids. The V and J ends lost 5 bases and 5 bases, in that order; junction bases with no gene match: 12. CDR3 nucleotides: TGTGCCAGCAGCGCCCGACTAGCGGGGGACCTTAGGGAGACCCAGTACTTC. Its protein is CASSARLAGDLRETQYF.

The rearrangement uses TRBV4-3 and TRBJ2-1; the match to TRBD1 covers 7 bases. The V and J ends lost 0 bases and 3 bases, in that order; junction bases with no gene match: 8. This CDR3 region has 17 residues. CDR1 and CDR2 from the germline V gene are LGHNA and YSLEER. CDR3 coding DNA: TGCGCCAGCAGCCAAGAGACGACAGGGAAGAACTACAATGAGCAGTTCTTC. Translating it yields CASSQETTGKNYNEQFF.

The chain is built from TRBV6-4 and TRBJ1-4; D is unresolved. Trimming took 8 bases from V and 8 from J, leaving 12 bases between them. The CDR3 consists of 12 residues. CDR1 MRHNA and CDR2 SNTAGT come from the germline V gene. CDR3 loop: CASLVGGEKLFF. The CDR3 nucleotides read TGTGCCAGCCTAGTGGGAGGAGAAAAACTGTTTTTT.

This clone has only a few counts. This sequence joins TRBV4-3 and TRBJ1-5, with 7 nucleotides matching TRBD1. The CDR3 sequence is 18 residues long. Germline V gives CDR1 LGHNA, CDR2 YSLEER. Germline trimming cut 0 bases from V and 6 bases from J; bases unmatched to any gene: 14. CDR3 nucleotides: TGCGCCAGCAGCCAAGATCCCCCAGGGGGAACGGAGGGTCAGCCCCAGCATTTT. Encoded protein: CASSQDPPGGTEGQPQHF.

The chain links TRBV9 to TRBJ2-3; D uncertain. The CDR3 is 14 residues long. CDR1 and CDR2 from the germline V gene are SGDLS and YYNGEE. The ends were cut back, 0 bases at V and 3 bases at J, with 8 bases in the middle. The CDR3 nucleotides are TGTGCCAGCAGCGTAGACTCTAGAACAGATACGCAGTATTTT. This gives the protein CASSVDSRTDTQYF. The full variable domain, rest sourced from reference TRBV9 and TRBJ2-3, is DSGVTQTPKHLITATGQRVTLRCSPRSGDLSVYWYQQSLDQGLQFLIQYYNGEERAKGNILERFSAQQFPDLHSELNLSSLELGDSALYFCASSVDSRTDTQYFGPGTRLTVL.

The J gene is TRBJ1-2, the V gene TRBV4-3; tentatively, D is TRBD1 (5 bases). Germline V gene data show CDR1 as LGHNA and CDR2 as YSLEER. Trimming shortened V by 0 bases and J by 5 bases, and 10 bases separated the two germline ends. The CDR3 runs 14 residues. The CDR3 region has the DNA TGCGCCAGCAGCCAAGAGGCAGGGAAATATGGCTACACCTTC. It is translated as CASSQEAGKYGYTF.

The rearrangement joins TRBV27 to TRBJ2-5; D might be TRBD2 (6 bases). The J call may be wrong; the DNA end is better matched by TRBJ2-7. The CDR3 runs to 14 residues. Germline V lookup: CDR1 MNHEY, CDR2 SMNVEV (reference sequence). In nucleotides, the CDR3 is TGTGCCAGCAGTTACGACGGGAGAGGCTACGAGCAGTACTTC. Protein product: CASSYDGRGYEQYF.

The chain carries TRBV19 and TRBJ2-3, with D unresolved. V was shortened by 2 bases and J by 3 bases, with 9 bases between the two germline ends. The CDR3 extends over 14 amino acids. The germline CDR1 and CDR2 sequences are LNHDA and SQIVND (reference sequence). CDR3 DNA sequence: TGTGCCAGTAGTATACAGTCAGGAACAGATACGCAGTATTTT. Its protein product is CASSIQSGTDTQYF.

V usage is TRBV5-4 and J usage is TRBJ2-1, with 12 nucleotides matching TRBD2. Losses at the gene ends were 3 bases for V and 7 bases for J; bases not matched to a gene: 5. CDR3 length equals 15 residues. Germline CDR1 SGHNT, CDR2 YYREEE (reference sequence). DNA of the CDR3: TGTGCCAGCAGCTACCCCGGGACTAGCGGGAATGAGCAGTTCTTC. This translates into CASSYPGTSGNEQFF.

V gene TRBV7-8 combines with J gene TRBJ1-5, with a possible D match to TRBD1 (5 bases). V lost 6 bases, J lost 3 bases, and 18 bases lay in between. The CDR3 loop spans 16 amino acids. Germline values: CDR1 SGHVS, CDR2 FQNEAQ. This chain's CDR3 is CASSNSLGGPNQPQHF. CDR3 sequence (DNA): TGTGCCAGCAGTAATTCGCTCGGGGGTCCCAATCAGCCCCAGCATTTT.

This clone was counted once. V usage is TRBV2 and J usage is TRBJ1-4; TRBD1 matches at 7 bases. CDR3 length: 14 residues. V shed 5 bases and J 8 bases; nucleotides not matched to a gene: 8. From germline, CDR1 is SNHLY and CDR2 FYNNEI. CDR3 sequence: CASSLDRAVEKLFF. CDR3 DNA: TGTGCCAGCAGTCTTGACAGGGCAGTAGAAAAACTGTTTTTT. Supplemented by reference TRBV2 and TRBJ1-4, the full variable domain reads EPEVTQTPSHQVTQMGQEVILRCVPISNHLYFYWYRQILGQKVEFLVSFYNNEISEKSEIFDDQFSVERPDGSNFTLKIRSTKLEDSAMYFCASSLDRAVEKLFFGSGTQLSVL.

This clone was found a few times. This chain links TRBV15 with TRBJ1-4; no definite D call. Trimming stripped 2 bases from V and 0 bases from J, with 10 bases between. The germline gives CDR1 LNHNV, CDR2 YYDKDF (reference sequence). The CDR3 totals 16 residues. The CDR3 loop reads CATSRSPRATNEKLFF. DNA of the CDR3: TGTGCCACCAGCAGATCCCCACGGGCAACTAATGAAAAACTGTTTTTT.

About this clone: Other nucleotide sequences from this sample produce the same CDR3. The chain carries TRBV18 and TRBJ2-2; TRBD1 matches at 9 bases. The J segment lost 1 base and the V segment lost 3 bases, leaving 3 bases of the junction unmatched. The CDR3 is made up of 16 amino acids. Per the germline V gene, CDR1 is KGHSH and CDR2 is LQKENI. The CDR3 DNA follows: TGTGCCAGCTCACCCCCGGGACAGGGGAACACCGGGGAGCTGTTTTTT. Translating it yields CASSPPGQGNTGELFF.

This sequence joins TRBV5-4 and TRBJ2-7; 8 nucleotides agree with TRBD2. CDR1 and CDR2 (germline): SGHNT, YYREEE (reference sequence). With V trimmed by 4 bases and J by 7 bases, 13 bases remained unmatched. The CDR3 runs to 15 residues. The CDR3 DNA reads as TGTGCCAGCAGCCCGCTGGGACTAGGGCCTCGGGAGCAGTACTTC. The encoded protein is CASSPLGLGPREQYF.

J is TRBJ1-5 and V is TRBV15; D is unresolved. The CDR3 contains 16 residues. The ends were cut back, 3 bases at V and 0 bases at J, with 12 bases in the middle. CDR1 is LNHNV, CDR2 YYDKDF, per germline (reference sequence). The CDR3 DNA sequence: TGTGCCACCAGCAGTTGGCAGGCGAATAGCAATCAGCCCCAGCATTTT. Amino acids: CATSSWQANSNQPQHF.

J is TRBJ2-7 and V is TRBV6-5; TRBD1 aligns across 11 bases. J gave up 5 bases and V 6 bases, and 9 bases lay outside the gene matches. The CDR3 runs 15 residues. CDR1 is MNHEY and CDR2 is SVGAGI in the germline V gene. The CDR3 DNA is TGTGCCAGCAGCAGGAGGACAGGGGGCGGCCACGAGCAGTACTTC. This encodes CASSRRTGGGHEQYF.